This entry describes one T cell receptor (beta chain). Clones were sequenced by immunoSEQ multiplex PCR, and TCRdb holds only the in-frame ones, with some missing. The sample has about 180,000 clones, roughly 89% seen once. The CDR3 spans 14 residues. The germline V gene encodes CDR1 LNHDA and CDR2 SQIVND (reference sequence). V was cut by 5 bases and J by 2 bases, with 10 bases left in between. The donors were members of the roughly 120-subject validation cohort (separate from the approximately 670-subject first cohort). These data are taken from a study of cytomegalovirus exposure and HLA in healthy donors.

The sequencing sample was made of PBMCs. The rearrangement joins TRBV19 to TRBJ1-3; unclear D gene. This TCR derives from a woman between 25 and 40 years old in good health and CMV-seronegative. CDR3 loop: CASSEGHTGNTIYF. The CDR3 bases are TGTGCCAGTAGTGAGGGTCACACTGGAAACACCATATATTTT.